This T cell receptor (beta chain) was observed in a study of shared clonotypes between healthy human individuals. This CDR3 has 13 residues. Germline values: CDR1 PRHDT, CDR2 FYEKMQ (reference sequence). V dropped 3 bases and J dropped 8 bases, with 10 bases sitting between them. The naive CD8 fraction comprised CD45RO-negative cells positively selected for CCR7 and excluded terminally differentiated effector memory CD45RA+ cells. Libraries were prepared by immunoSEQ multiplex PCR; TCRdb keeps only in-frame clonotypes and omits some of them. The sample contains roughly 2 million clones, about 95% of which appear only once. This clone was recorded once.

This TCR came from a man younger than 35 in good health. The chain uses TRBV13 and TRBJ1-4; D uncertain. The specimen sequenced was naive CD8+ T cells sorted from blood. Here the CDR3 reads CASSFLMGEKLFF. The CDR3 nucleotides read TGTGCCAGCAGCTTTTTGATGGGGGAAAAACTGTTTTTT.